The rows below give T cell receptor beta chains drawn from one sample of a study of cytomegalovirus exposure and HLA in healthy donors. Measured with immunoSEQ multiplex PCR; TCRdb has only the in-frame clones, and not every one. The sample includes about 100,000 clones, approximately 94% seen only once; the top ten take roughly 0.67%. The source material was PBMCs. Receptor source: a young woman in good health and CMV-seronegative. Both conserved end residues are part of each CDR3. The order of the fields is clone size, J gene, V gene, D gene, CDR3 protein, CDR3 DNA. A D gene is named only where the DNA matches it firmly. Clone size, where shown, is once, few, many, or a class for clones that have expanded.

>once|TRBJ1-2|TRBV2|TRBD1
CASSDSPTDSGTAFAYGYTF
TGTGCCAGCAGTGACAGTCCGACGGACTCCGGGACAGCCTTCGCCTATGGCTACACCTTC
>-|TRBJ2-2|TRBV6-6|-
CASRLGVGGPGELFF
TGTGCCAGCCGTTTAGGGGTGGGTGGACCCGGGGAGCTGTTTTTT
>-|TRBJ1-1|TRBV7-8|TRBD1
CASSDRGRNTEAFF
TGTGCCAGCAGCGACAGGGGAAGGAACACTGAAGCTTTCTTT
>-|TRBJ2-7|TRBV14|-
CASSQQGNPYEQYF
TGTGCCAGCAGCCAGCAGGGGAACCCCTACGAGCAGTACTTC
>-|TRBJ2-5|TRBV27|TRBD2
CASSSGGETQYF
TGTGCCAGCAGTTCGGGAGGGGAGACCCAGTACTTC
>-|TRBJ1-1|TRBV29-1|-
CSSQSLGEAFF
TGCAGCTCACAGTCGTTGGGTGAAGCTTTCTTT
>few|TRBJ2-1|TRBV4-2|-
CASSQVGHYNEQFF
TGTGCCAGCAGCCAAGTGGGCCATTACAATGAGCAGTTCTTC
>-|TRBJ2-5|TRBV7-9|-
CASSPTRDFSLQETQYF
TGTGCCAGCAGCCCTACGAGGGACTTCAGCTTACAAGAGACCCAGTACTTC
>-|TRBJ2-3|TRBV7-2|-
CATRGALLTDTQYF
TGTGCCACCCGGGGGGCCCTATTGACAGATACGCAGTATTTT
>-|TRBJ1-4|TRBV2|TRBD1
CASSELGDSDEKLFF
TGTGCCAGCAGTGAGCTAGGGGACAGTGATGAAAAACTGTTTTTT
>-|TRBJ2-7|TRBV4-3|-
CASSHTRSGTYEQYF
TGCGCCAGCAGCCACACCCGTTCGGGGACCTACGAGCAGTACTTC
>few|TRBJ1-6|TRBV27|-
CASSFSGPSSPLHF
TGTGCCAGCAGTTTTTCAGGGCCGAGTTCACCCCTCCACTTT
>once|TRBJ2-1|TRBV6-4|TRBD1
CASSDSYRDSAEQFF
TGTGCCAGCAGTGACTCGTACCGGGACAGTGCTGAGCAGTTCTTC
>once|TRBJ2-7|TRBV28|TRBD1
CASRHPGQKYEQYF
TGTGCCAGCAGGCATCCGGGACAGAAGTACGAGCAGTACTTC
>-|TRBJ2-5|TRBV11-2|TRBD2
CASSLGATSGGQETQYF
TGTGCCAGCAGCTTAGGTGCGACTAGCGGGGGTCAAGAGACCCAGTACTTC
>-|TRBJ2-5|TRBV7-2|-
CASSSSSRWETQYF
TGTGCCAGCAGCTCATCTAGTAGGTGGGAGACCCAGTACTTC
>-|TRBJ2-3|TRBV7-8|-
CASSEDRTPTDTQYF
TGTGCCAGCAGTGAGGACAGAACCCCCACAGATACGCAGTATTTT
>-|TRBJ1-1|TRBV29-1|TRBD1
CSAEQGMNTEAFF
TGCAGCGCGGAACAGGGGATGAACACTGAAGCTTTCTTT
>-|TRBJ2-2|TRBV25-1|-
CASSERPGELFF
TGTGCCAGCAGTGAACGTCCCGGGGAGCTGTTTTTT
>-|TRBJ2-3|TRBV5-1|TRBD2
CASSLAGTSAPDTQYF
TGCGCCAGCAGCTTGGCCGGAACTAGCGCACCAGATACGCAGTATTTT
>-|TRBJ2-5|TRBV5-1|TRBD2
CASSPRLAGGPRETQYF
TGCGCCAGCAGCCCCCGACTAGCGGGGGGGCCCCGGGAGACCCAGTACTTC
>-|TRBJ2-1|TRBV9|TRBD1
CASSPHPGTGAYNEQFF
TGTGCCAGCAGCCCCCACCCCGGGACAGGAGCTTACAATGAGCAGTTCTTC
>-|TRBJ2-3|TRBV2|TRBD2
CASSVVAGGQDTQYF
TGTGCCAGCAGTGTGGTAGCGGGGGGGCAAGATACGCAGTATTTT
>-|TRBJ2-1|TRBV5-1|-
CASSSGLTGEQFF
TGCGCCAGCAGCTCCGGACTGACCGGTGAGCAGTTCTTC
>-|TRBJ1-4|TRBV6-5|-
CASSYGGAKLFF
TGTGCCAGCAGTTACGGCGGGGCCAAACTGTTTTTT
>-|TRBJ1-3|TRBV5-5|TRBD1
CASSPEGARGNTIYF
TGTGCCAGCAGCCCGGAGGGGGCGCGGGGAAACACCATATATTTT
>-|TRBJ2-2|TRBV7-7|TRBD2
CASSLRPSGGTNTGELFF
TGTGCCAGCAGCTTAAGGCCTAGCGGGGGGACGAACACCGGGGAGCTGTTTTTT
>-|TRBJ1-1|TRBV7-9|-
CASSLAGGVTEAFF
TGTGCCAGCAGCTTAGCAGGGGGGGTCACTGAAGCTTTCTTT
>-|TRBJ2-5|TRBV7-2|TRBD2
CASSPYGRGDRETQYF
TGTGCCAGCAGCCCCTATGGGCGGGGGGATCGAGAGACCCAGTACTTC
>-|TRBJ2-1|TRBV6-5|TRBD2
CASSYSSGAYNEQFF
TGTGCCAGCAGTTACTCTAGCGGGGCTTACAATGAGCAGTTCTTC
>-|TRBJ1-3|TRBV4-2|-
CASSPNRGGNTIYF
TGTGCCAGCAGCCCGAATCGGGGGGGAAACACCATATATTTT
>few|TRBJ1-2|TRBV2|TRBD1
CASTGFRTGTYGYTF
TGTGCCAGCACCGGCTTTCGGACAGGGACCTATGGCTACACCTTC
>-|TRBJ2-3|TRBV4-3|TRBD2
CASSEQTSGGPSTDTQYF
TGCGCCAGCAGCGAGCAGACTAGCGGGGGCCCCAGCACAGATACGCAGTATTTT
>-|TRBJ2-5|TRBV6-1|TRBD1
CAAVDRGGAAQYF
TGTGCCGCAGTGGACAGGGGCGGTGCGGCCCAGTACTTC
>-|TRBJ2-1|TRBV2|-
CASSGRRSANNEQFF
TGTGCCAGCAGTGGAAGGAGGTCTGCAAACAATGAGCAGTTCTTC
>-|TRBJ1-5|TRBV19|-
CASSRGNQPQHF
TGTGCCAGTAGTCGGGGGAATCAGCCCCAGCATTTT
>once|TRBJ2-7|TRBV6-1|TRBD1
CASSTRQGGPYEQYF
TGTGCCAGCAGTACCCGACAGGGTGGGCCCTACGAGCAGTACTTC
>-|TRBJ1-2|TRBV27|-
CASSPPGAGGTYGYTF
TGTGCCAGCAGTCCGCCGGGTGCAGGAGGAACCTATGGCTACACCTTC
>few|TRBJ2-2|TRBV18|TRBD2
CASSPPLAGGTGELFF
TGTGCCAGCTCACCACCCCTAGCGGGGGGCACCGGGGAGCTGTTTTTT
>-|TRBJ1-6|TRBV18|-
CASSQTGGGASSYNSPLHF
TGTGCCAGCTCACAAACCGGCGGCGGAGCAAGCTCCTATAATTCACCCCTCCACTTT